A selection of T cell receptor beta chains follows, all from one sample in a study of beta chain features in type 1 diabetes. TCRdb's copy holds only in-frame clones and misses some; the assay was immunoSEQ multiplex PCR. There are around 250,000 clones in the sample; roughly 13% occur only once, and approximately 0.02% lies in the top ten. The sample taken for sequencing was naive CD4+ T cells from blood. The source is a young man with type 1 diabetes. Both conserved end residues are part of each CDR3. The D gene is left open where the match is weak. Only part of the rows carry a size: once, few, many, or a class if the clone is expanded.

D,V,J,size,CDR3,DNA
.,TRBV7-2,TRBJ2-3,.,CASSGQVPDTQYF,TGTGCCAGCTCCGGCCAGGTCCCAGATACGCAGTATTTT
.,TRBV11-2,TRBJ2-1,few,CASSLSREQFF,TGTGCCAGCAGCTTATCACGGGAGCAGTTCTTC
.,TRBV29-1,TRBJ2-5,.,CSVVRPQETQYF,TGCAGCGTTGTCAGGCCCCAAGAGACCCAGTACTTC
.,TRBV4-1,TRBJ2-3,.,CASSQPRRADTQYF,TGCGCCAGCAGCCAACCGAGGAGGGCAGATACGCAGTATTTT
TRBD1,TRBV19,TRBJ1-4,few,CASSTSGGGNEKLFF,TGTGCCAGTAGTACATCAGGGGGCGGTAATGAAAAACTGTTTTTT
.,TRBV2,TRBJ2-7,few,CASSRTAHEQYF,TGTGCCAGCAGTCGGACAGCTCACGAGCAGTACTTC
.,TRBV2,TRBJ1-1,few,CASSGPGDTEAFF,TGTGCCAGCAGTGGGCCGGGGGACACTGAAGCTTTCTTT
.,TRBV9,TRBJ1-2,.,CASSSTFRIANYGYTF,TGTGCCAGCAGCTCCACCTTCCGCATAGCTAACTATGGCTACACCTTC
TRBD1,TRBV2,TRBJ1-2,.,CASSKGQGAPSGYTF,TGTGCCAGCAGCAAGGGACAGGGGGCTCCCAGTGGCTACACCTTC
.,TRBV5-1,TRBJ1-2,.,CASSLVDGGGYTF,TGCGCCAGCAGCTTGGTGGACGGAGGCGGCTACACCTTC
.,TRBV6-1,TRBJ1-1,.,CASSQPSVRTEAFF,TGTGCCAGCAGTCAGCCCTCAGTGAGGACTGAAGCTTTCTTT
.,TRBV2,TRBJ2-7,few,CASSEALRSDEQYF,TGTGCCAGCAGTGAAGCTTTACGGTCCGACGAGCAGTACTTC
TRBD2,TRBV11-2,TRBJ2-5,.,CASSLERSGRQTQYF,TGTGCCAGCAGCCTAGAGAGAAGCGGGAGACAGACCCAGTACTTC
.,TRBV2,TRBJ2-5,few,CAGSGLGRETQYF,TGTGCCGGAAGCGGGTTAGGTCGAGAGACCCAGTACTTC
.,TRBV5-4,TRBJ1-6,.,CASSLARDNSPLHF,TGTGCCAGCAGCTTGGCCAGGGATAATTCACCCCTCCACTTT
.,TRBV4-2,TRBJ1-4,.,CASSQARGWSEKLFF,TGTGCCAGCAGCCAAGCCAGGGGCTGGAGTGAAAAACTGTTTTTT
.,TRBV4-1,TRBJ1-6,few,CASSLPGPISALHF,TGCGCCAGCAGCCTTCCAGGACCTATTAGCGCCCTCCACTTT
TRBD1,TRBV19,TRBJ2-5,few,CASKADRERSETQYF,TGTGCCAGTAAGGCGGACAGGGAGAGGTCGGAGACCCAGTACTTC
.,TRBV9,TRBJ1-1,few,CASSVDTGYTEAFF,TGTGCCAGCAGCGTAGACACAGGGTACACTGAAGCTTTCTTT
.,TRBV6-1,TRBJ2-5,once,CASSLLGGGQETQYF,TGTGCCAGCAGCCTCCTTGGCGGAGGGCAAGAGACCCAGTACTTC
TRBD2,TRBV4-1,TRBJ2-1,.,CASSPAGGPYNEQFF,TGCGCCAGCAGCCCAGCGGGGGGCCCCTACAATGAGCAGTTCTTC
TRBD2,TRBV5-1,TRBJ2-7,.,CASSLGTSGTYEQYF,TGCGCCAGCAGCTTGGGGACTAGCGGAACCTACGAGCAGTACTTC
TRBD2,TRBV6-5,TRBJ2-3,few,CASSSGLTDTQYF,TGTGCCAGTAGTAGCGGGCTTACAGATACGCAGTATTTT
TRBD2,TRBV2,TRBJ2-3,few,CASSPGGITDTQYF,TGTGCCAGCAGTCCGGGAGGGATCACAGATACGCAGTATTTT
TRBD1,TRBV4-2,TRBJ1-5,.,CASSLGTGLNQPQHF,TGTGCCAGCAGCCTCGGGACAGGACTCAATCAGCCCCAGCATTTT
TRBD1,TRBV7-9,TRBJ1-5,few,CASSRGQGLSEPQHF,TGTGCCAGCAGCCGGGGACAGGGGCTTTCTGAGCCCCAGCATTTT
TRBD2,TRBV7-9,TRBJ2-1,.,CASSLGAGAGNEQFF,TGTGCCAGCAGCTTAGGAGCGGGAGCGGGCAATGAGCAGTTCTTC
.,TRBV7-9,TRBJ2-1,.,CASSLAGSSYNEQFF,TGTGCCAGCAGCTTAGCCGGGAGCTCCTACAATGAGCAGTTCTTC
.,TRBV4-1,TRBJ2-6,few,CASSVRVDGANVLTF,TGCGCCAGCAGCGTGAGGGTTGATGGGGCCAACGTCCTGACTTTC
TRBD1,TRBV7-9,TRBJ1-4,few,CASSPRTGEYTNEKLFF,TGTGCCAGCAGCCCGCGGACAGGGGAGTATACTAATGAAAAACTGTTTTTT
.,TRBV5-1,TRBJ2-7,.,CASSSDGGFEQYF,TGCGCCAGCAGTTCGGATGGCGGGTTCGAGCAGTACTTC
.,TRBV30,TRBJ2-2,few,CAWSVGAANTGELFF,TGTGCCTGGAGTGTCGGCGCGGCGAACACCGGGGAGCTGTTTTTT
TRBD1,TRBV18,TRBJ2-4,.,CASSPRQGPNIQYF,TGTGCCAGCTCACCTCGACAGGGTCCAAACATTCAGTACTTC
.,TRBV7-9,TRBJ2-7,.,CASSSRQPHEQYF,TGTGCCAGCAGCTCCAGACAGCCCCACGAGCAGTACTTC
.,TRBV28,TRBJ1-2,.,CASSPPEVRLYGYTF,TGTGCCAGCAGCCCTCCGGAGGTCAGACTCTATGGCTACACCTTC
.,TRBV4-1,TRBJ1-2,few,CASSQPRGLDGYTF,TGCGCCAGCAGCCAACCCCGGGGACTGGATGGCTACACCTTC
TRBD2,TRBV6-5,TRBJ2-3,.,CASRGGGGSDTQYF,TGTGCCAGCCGGGGCGGGGGGGGGTCAGATACGCAGTATTTT
TRBD2,TRBV13,TRBJ2-3,few,CASAGGRTDTQYF,TGTGCCAGCGCAGGCGGGAGGACAGATACGCAGTATTTT
.,TRBV19,TRBJ2-7,.,CASSMVPQSPRSYEQYF,TGTGCCAGTAGTATGGTTCCCCAGTCTCCCAGGTCCTACGAGCAGTACTTC
.,TRBV4-1,TRBJ2-7,.,CASSQETASSYEQYF,TGCGCCAGCAGCCAGGAGACAGCGAGCTCCTACGAGCAGTACTTC
.,TRBV15,TRBJ1-2,few,CATSREVLWRVDGYTF,TGTGCCACCAGCAGAGAGGTCCTCTGGAGGGTGGACGGCTACACCTTC
TRBD1,TRBV6-6,TRBJ2-3,.,CASSPPRTGIKDTQYF,TGTGCCAGCAGTCCACCTAGGACAGGGATAAAAGATACGCAGTATTTT
.,TRBV30,TRBJ1-5,.,CAWSANEQPQHF,TGTGCCTGGAGTGCAAACGAGCAGCCCCAGCATTTT
TRBD1,TRBV5-1,TRBJ1-4,few,CASSPDGQGDEKLFF,TGCGCCAGCAGCCCGGACGGACAGGGCGATGAAAAACTGTTTTTT
TRBD2,TRBV30,TRBJ2-5,few,CAWTGGETQYF,TGTGCCTGGACGGGGGGTGAGACCCAGTACTTC
.,TRBV9,TRBJ2-1,few,CASSSSSYNEQFF,TGTGCCAGCAGCTCGAGCTCCTACAATGAGCAGTTCTTC
.,TRBV12-5,TRBJ1-1,.,CASGDQQGEAFF,TGTGCTAGTGGCGACCAACAGGGTGAAGCTTTCTTT
.,TRBV19,TRBJ1-4,.,CASSPSDRATNEKLFF,TGTGCCAGTAGTCCCTCGGACAGAGCAACTAATGAAAAACTGTTTTTT
.,TRBV6-1,TRBJ2-7,.,CASTMSYEQYF,TGTGCCAGCACCATGAGTTACGAGCAGTACTTC
TRBD1,TRBV7-2,TRBJ1-1,few,CASSVTGQGKAFF,TGTGCCAGCAGCGTTACTGGACAGGGAAAAGCTTTCTTT
.,TRBV6-6,TRBJ2-7,.,CASPGVYEQYF,TGTGCCAGCCCCGGAGTCTACGAGCAGTACTTC
TRBD1,TRBV10-3,TRBJ2-7,few,CAISSTGGEDEQYF,TGTGCCATCAGCTCGACAGGGGGCGAGGACGAGCAGTACTTC
.,TRBV5-4,TRBJ2-3,.,CASSGQTGPISTDTQYF,TGTGCCAGCAGCGGACAGACAGGACCTATTAGCACAGATACGCAGTATTTT
.,TRBV7-8,TRBJ2-5,.,CASSRGQSETQYF,TGTGCCAGCAGCCGTGGACAATCAGAGACCCAGTACTTC